This T cell receptor beta chain originates from a study of cytomegalovirus exposure and HLA in healthy donors. Study outcomes and limitations: Association of 16,951 TCR beta sequences with HLA alleles was found at 0.05 false discovery rate in a later analysis. Reports indicate that TCR beta sequences accurately predicted the HLA-A and HLA-B alleles of most subjects. HLA restriction was apparent for most CMV-associated TCR beta chains in a later analysis.

V lost 4 bases to trimming and J lost 3 bases; unmatched junction nucleotides: 0. The length of the CDR3 is 14 residues. Germline V CDR1 and CDR2: ENHRY, SYGVKD. PCR employed 60 Vbeta and 13 Jbeta primers. Measured with immunoSEQ multiplex PCR; TCRdb has only the in-frame clones, and not every one. The repertoire holds about 160,000 clones, with around four fifths as singletons. Details on this clone: As yet, its antigen is unknown.

The source of this sequence is a woman aged 18-30 years in good health and CMV-seronegative. The V and J genes are TRBV10-3 and TRBJ2-5; 12 bases align to TRBD2. The sample consisted of PBMCs. The chain's CDR3 is CAISASGGEETQYF. The CDR3 DNA reads as TGTGCCATCAGTGCTAGCGGGGGGGAAGAGACCCAGTACTTC.